Shown below are 22 T cell receptor beta chains from a single sample sequenced in a study of control samples from healthy donors and cancer patients. Here immunoSEQ multiplex PCR was the method, and the copy in TCRdb shows in-frame clones only, minus some. The sample lists roughly 39,000 clones; around 90% were seen once. The specimen was blood. The receptors were sampled from a woman aged 45-65 years in good health.

The chain recombines TRBV7-8 with TRBJ2-7; 10 nucleotides align to TRBD1. Germline lookup yields CDR1 SGHVS and CDR2 FQNEAQ. The CDR3 sequence is 15 residues long. Unmatched junction bases numbered 6, after V lost 7 bases and J lost 0 bases. CDR3 in amino acids: CASTPGTGVSYEQYF. The CDR3 DNA reads as TGTGCCAGCACCCCCGGGACAGGGGTCTCCTACGAGCAGTACTTC.

The rearrangement links TRBV7-8 to TRBJ2-7, with D perhaps matching TRBD1 (5 bases). The ends were cut back, 3 bases at V and 4 bases at J, with 13 bases in the middle. This CDR3 has 14 residues. The V gene's germline CDR1 is SGHVS and CDR2 FQNEAQ. The CDR3 loop reads CASSFRSRAYEQYF. In DNA, the CDR3 is TGTGCCAGCAGCTTTAGGTCCAGGGCGTACGAGCAGTACTTC.

The chain links TRBV15 to TRBJ1-6, with 9 bases matching TRBD1. The CDR3 runs 17 residues. V gave up 0 bases and J gave up 8 bases; unmatched junction bases: 8. Germline assignment: CDR1 LNHNV and CDR2 YYDKDF (reference sequence). The CDR3 bases are TGTGCCACCAGCAGAGATAGGAACAGGGGGCTCGATTCACCCCTCCACTTT. Its translation is CATSRDRNRGLDSPLHF. Supplemented by reference TRBV15 and TRBJ1-6, the full variable domain reads DAMVIQNPRYQVTQFGKPVTLSCSQTLNHNVMYWYQQKSSQAPKLLFHYYDKDFNNEADTPDNFQSRRPNTSFCFLDIRSPGLGDTAMYLCATSRDRNRGLDSPLHFGNGTRLTVT.

The V call is TRBV7-2, the J call TRBJ2-7; 8 nucleotides align to TRBD1. This CDR3 spans 16 amino acids. Trimming removed 0 bases from V and 7 bases from J; junction bases left unmatched: 11. Germline V gives CDR1 SGHTA, CDR2 FQGNSA. The CDR3 is CASSLAPGQASREQYF. Here the CDR3 DNA reads TGTGCCAGCAGCTTAGCTCCGGGACAGGCCTCTCGGGAGCAGTACTTC.

The rearrangement uses TRBV7-2 and TRBJ2-1, with D perhaps given as TRBD1 or TRBD2 (6 bases each). The germline V gene encodes CDR1 SGHTA and CDR2 FQGNSA. V lost 1 base to trimming and J lost 6 bases, with 13 bases between them. This CDR3 contains 15 residues. CDR3 coding DNA: TGTGCCAGCAGCTTAGGGGGGGCTAACGCCAATGAGCAGTTCTTC. The encoded protein is CASSLGGANANEQFF. Full variable domain (missing parts from reference TRBV7-2 and TRBJ2-1): GAGVSQSPSNKVTEKGKDVELRCDPISGHTALYWYRQSLGQGLEFLIYFQGNSAPDKSGLPSDRFSAERTGGSVSTLTIQRTQQEDSAVYLCASSLGGANANEQFFGPGTRLTVL.

The gene calls are TRBV18 and TRBJ2-5; 10 bases are a match to TRBD1. Germline assignment: CDR1 KGHSH and CDR2 LQKENI. The CDR3 has 15 amino acids. V dropped 3 bases and J dropped 1; count of bases not matched to a gene: 2. The CDR3 loop reads CASSPTGGLQETQYF. DNA for the CDR3: TGTGCCAGCTCACCGACAGGGGGCCTCCAAGAGACCCAGTACTTC.

Notes on this clone: A junction boundary mismatches the germline segment, possibly from a read error. This specimen includes other DNA sequences encoding the same CDR3. The chain is built from TRBV29-1 and TRBJ2-6; 10 nucleotides match TRBD2. The CDR3 is 17 amino acids. Germline V lookup: CDR1 SQVTM, CDR2 ANQGSEA. CDR3 in amino acids: CSVERLAGAPGANVLTF. DNA for the CDR3: TGTAGCGTAGAGCGGCTAGCGGGGGCCCCTGGGGCCAACGTCCTGACTTTC.

This chain connects TRBV5-1 to TRBJ2-7; the D gene is possibly TRBD1 (5 bases). The CDR3 has 13 amino acids. Germline CDR1 is SGHRS and CDR2 is YFSETQ. The CDR3 region is CATRQSPSYEQYF. The CDR3 bases are TGCGCGACGAGACAGTCCCCTTCGTACGAGCAGTACTTC.

The chain recombines TRBV28 with TRBJ2-7; D is tentatively TRBD1 or TRBD2 (5 bases each). V lost 7 bases, J lost 3 bases, and 13 bases lay in between. The CDR3 loop spans 13 amino acids. Germline V gene sequence: CDR1 MDHEN, CDR2 SYDVKM. The CDR3 DNA reads TGTGCCAGCATATCGGGACGGAGCTACGAGCAGTACTTC. It specifies CASISGRSYEQYF.

The chain couples TRBV18 to TRBJ1-4, with D possibly TRBD1 on 6 matching bases. This CDR3 comprises 14 residues. Trimming removed 3 bases from V and 3 bases from J, with 8 bases in between. Germline-derived CDR1 and CDR2 are KGHSH and LQKENI. CDR3 nucleotides: TGTGCCAGCTCACCGGGGGCGTCTAATGAAAAACTGTTTTTT. Encoded protein: CASSPGASNEKLFF.

V is TRBV19 and J is TRBJ1-2, with D tentatively TRBD1 (5 bases). CDR1 LNHDA and CDR2 SQIVND come from the germline V gene (reference sequence). The CDR3 is made up of 13 amino acids. Trimming removed 3 bases from V and 6 bases from J, with 11 bases in between. CDR3 nucleotide sequence: TGTGCCAGTAGTATCTTGGGGACCGATGGCTACACCTTC. The encoded protein is CASSILGTDGYTF.

This chain connects TRBV10-3 to TRBJ2-5, with 7 positions matching TRBD2. The CDR3 extends over 14 amino acids. Germline V lookup: CDR1 ENHRY, CDR2 SYGVKD. V shed 2 bases and J 5 bases; nucleotides not matched to a gene: 5. In DNA, the CDR3 is TGTGCCATCAGTGAGGCGGGGGACCTGGAGACCCAGTACTTC. Its translation is CAISEAGDLETQYF.

The V and J genes are TRBV7-9 and TRBJ2-2; perhaps D is TRBD1 or TRBD2 (5 bases each). Looked up from germline, CDR1 is SEHNR and CDR2 is FQNEAQ (reference sequence). The CDR3 has 15 residues. V lost 3 bases and J 6 bases, leaving 14 bases between the germline ends. CDR3 loop: CASSLTGPAAGELFF. The CDR3 DNA reads TGTGCCAGCAGCTTGACGGGACCTGCCGCCGGGGAGCTGTTTTTT.

The chain carries TRBV28 and TRBJ2-5, with 9 bases fitting TRBD1. The germline CDR1 and CDR2 sequences are MDHEN and SYDVKM. CDR3 length: 15 residues. V shed 6 bases, J shed 3 bases, and the junction held 8 bases outside the gene matches. The DNA for the CDR3 is TGTGCCAGCAGCCGAACCGGGACAGGGAAAGAGACCCAGTACTTC. As protein: CASSRTGTGKETQYF.

The chain recombines TRBV12-3 or TRBV12-4 with TRBJ1-5; D remains unclear. V was cut by 7 bases and J by 4 bases, with 11 bases left in between. The CDR3 is 13 residues long. The CDR3 sequence is CASKGRSNQPQHF. CDR3 in DNA: TGTGCCAGCAAAGGACGGAGTAATCAGCCCCAGCATTTT.

This clone was recorded a few times. V gene TRBV2 combines with J gene TRBJ2-3; no clear D. Germline CDR1 is SNHLY and CDR2 is FYNNEI. The CDR3 covers 13 residues. The ends were cut back, 7 bases at V and 5 bases at J, with 13 bases in the middle. The CDR3 DNA reads TGTGCCAGCACATCTGACCTGCAAGATACGCAGTATTTT. Translation gives CASTSDLQDTQYF.

The chain couples TRBV28 to TRBJ2-5; the D is unclear. This CDR3 has 12 residues. V lost 6 bases and J 5 bases, leaving 10 bases between the germline ends. Germline V gene data show CDR1 as MDHEN and CDR2 as SYDVKM. CDR3 nucleotides: TGTGCCAGCAGACGCGGCTCGGAGACCCAGTACTTC. Protein: CASRRGSETQYF.

The rearrangement links TRBV25-1 to TRBJ2-3; 10 nucleotides align to TRBD2. CDR3 length: 16 residues. Unmatched junction bases numbered 7, after V lost 2 bases and J lost 5 bases. CDR1 is MGHDK and CDR2 is SYGVNS in the germline V gene. The CDR3 DNA is TGTGCCAGCAGTGAAGGGGGACTAGCGCGGATAGATACGCAGTATTTT. Translated: CASSEGGLARIDTQYF.

This clone was seen a few times. This rearrangement joins TRBV9 to TRBJ1-2, with a weak D call TRBD1 (6 bases). CDR1 is SGDLS and CDR2 is YYNGEE in the germline V gene. This CDR3 has 16 residues. The V and J ends lost 4 bases and 5 bases respectively, with 21 bases between them. CDR3 region: CASSPTAGVINYGYTF. Written as DNA, the CDR3 is TGTGCCAGCAGCCCAACGGCAGGGGTAATAAATTATGGCTACACCTTC.

The sample holds one count of this clone. The chain employs TRBV28 and TRBJ1-4; D perhaps matches TRBD1 (6 bases). V lost 7 bases to trimming and J lost 2 bases, with 11 bases between them. Germline CDR1 reads MDHEN; CDR2 reads SYDVKM. This CDR3 is built from 14 residues. CDR3 sequence: CASKQGDTNEKLFF. The CDR3 DNA sequence: TGTGCCAGCAAACAGGGTGACACTAATGAAAAACTGTTTTTT. The full variable domain, its missing parts supplied by reference TRBV28 and TRBJ1-4, is DVKVTQSSRYLVKRTGEKVFLECVQDMDHENMFWYRQDPGLGLRLIYFSYDVKMKEKGDIPEGYSVSREKKERFSLILESASTNQTSMYLCASKQGDTNEKLFFGSGTQLSVL.

This rearrangement joins TRBV7-3 to TRBJ2-2; the D is unclear. Germline V gives CDR1 SGHTA, CDR2 FQGTGA. There are 13 residues in the CDR3. V lost 3 bases to trimming and J lost 6 bases, with 8 bases between them. This CDR3 is CASSLPAPGELFF. CDR3 DNA sequence: TGTGCCAGCAGCTTGCCGGCGCCCGGGGAGCTGTTTTTT. The full variable domain, completed using reference TRBV7-3 and TRBJ2-2, is GAGVSQTPSNKVTEKGKYVELRCDPISGHTALYWYRQSLGQGPEFLIYFQGTGAADDSGLPNDRFFAVRPEGSVSTLKIQRTERGDSAVYLCASSLPAPGELFFGEGSRLTVL.

This chain joins TRBV27 and TRBJ2-3; D is perhaps TRBD2 (6 bases). Germline V gene sequence: CDR1 MNHEY, CDR2 SMNVEV (reference sequence). This CDR3 has 15 amino acids. Trimming left V 5 bases short and J 6 bases short, with 18 bases between. The CDR3 spells CASSAPRAGRDTQYF. The CDR3 DNA reads as TGTGCCAGCAGTGCCCCCCGGGCAGGGAGGGATACGCAGTATTTT.